This T cell receptor (beta chain) comes out of a study of blood T cell repertoires in COVID-19 (dated by TCRdb to 2020 to 2022). Looking at the study overall: Collaborator samples came from the United States, Italy and Spain and covered acute and convalescent phases of COVID-19. The material from the prospective study consisted of cDNA or gDNA derived from T cells, B-cell-depleted T cells, or PBMCs. Subjects who had been exposed to COVID-19, were actively infected with it, or had recovered from it provided the deeply sampled blood TCRbeta repertoires that made up the dataset. The repertoires were made available in a free public database intended to serve as a resource for research on the immune response to SARS-CoV-2. The samples were drawn from the first 160 participants of the ongoing ImmuneRACE study and from about 1,200 subjects provided by 6 global collaborators. A de-identified subject ID, COVID-19 status, age in years and sex were almost always included in the sample metadata. Where available, HLA class I and class II types were taken from metadata supplied by the sample provider and were not determined by assay-based typing.

One collaborating source in Seattle enrolled patients while the patients were actively infected and followed the patients over time throughout the course of disease. The collaborating institutions used their own protocols to collect whole blood in K2EDTA tubes. For TCRbeta analysis, collaborators shipped samples as frozen whole blood, isolated PBMCs, or DNA extracted from either of those sample types. As to this clone: No cognate antigen has been identified for it. Base qualities are not recorded, but no much larger clone differs from it by a single base.

TCRbeta CDR3 regions were amplified from genomic DNA using the immunoSEQ Assay, a bias-controlled multiplex PCR. In the source study's methods: Nucleated cell counts per sample were estimated from amplification of reference gene primers within the assay. To quantify the absolute abundance of each unique TCRbeta CDR3 rearrangement, sequence reads were collapsed and filtered. Productive Simpson clonality was computed per sample as the square root of Simpson's diversity index over productive rearrangements. TCRdb limited this immuneACCESS table to in-frame rearrangements with V and J called. A share of clones is missing; checked studies link under half to unresolved V genes, and the rest is unexplained. The V and J calls and clone size were taken over from that table, and D and trimming were inferred from the DNA. The sample table contains approximately 250,000 clones; only one count was recorded for over 70% of them. The ten top clones hold roughly a tenth of the sample.

CDR1 and CDR2 are drawn from the germline V gene: SGHDT, YYEEEE. From the cysteine through the phenylalanine, the CDR3 covers 16 amino acids. Kept here is only the CDR3 DNA, which spans 48 bases and is read in frame from base 1. The V end gives up 0 bases and the J end 3 bases, leaving 6 bases in the junction not matched to a gene. Points the paper makes about the study in general: Clinical and demographic metadata were provided uncurated, with the amount varying by source and participant.

Sequenced input: peripheral blood. The sequence was obtained from a woman aged 65 to 85 with COVID-19, enrolled during active disease. The chain joins TRBV5-6 to TRBJ1-2; TRBD1 fits 9 bases in the junction. This receptor has the CDR3 CASSLDGDREYYGYTF. The sequenced DNA is TGTGCCAGCAGCTTGGACGGGGACAGGGAGTACTATGGCTACACCTTC.